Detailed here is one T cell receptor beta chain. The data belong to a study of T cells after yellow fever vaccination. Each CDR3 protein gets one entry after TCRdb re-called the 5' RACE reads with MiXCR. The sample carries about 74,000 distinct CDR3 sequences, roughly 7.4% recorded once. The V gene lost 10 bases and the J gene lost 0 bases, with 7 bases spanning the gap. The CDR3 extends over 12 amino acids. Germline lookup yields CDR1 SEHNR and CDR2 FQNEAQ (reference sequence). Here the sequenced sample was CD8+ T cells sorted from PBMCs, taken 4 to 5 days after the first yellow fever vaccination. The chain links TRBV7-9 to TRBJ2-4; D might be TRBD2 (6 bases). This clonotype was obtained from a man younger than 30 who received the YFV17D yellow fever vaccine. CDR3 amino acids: CATEGAKNIQYF. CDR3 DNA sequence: TGTGCCACGGAGGGAGCCAAAAACATTCAGTACTTC.